This is a list of T cell receptor beta chains from one sample in a study of blood T cell repertoires in COVID-19. Assay used: immunoSEQ multiplex PCR; TCRdb lists only in-frame clones, some missing. This sample has some 30,000 clones, with 87% found just once. Sequencing was performed on peripheral blood. The receptors here all came from a human donor in a cohort sampled during active COVID-19. The CDR3 runs from the conserved cysteine through the conserved F or W. Fields, in order: V gene, J gene, clone size, D gene, CDR3 protein, CDR3 DNA. D genes are given only for firm matches. Expanded clones get a size class; other rows say once, few or many, or leave the size out.

v_call: TRBV6-6; j_call: TRBJ1-1; clone_size: -; d_call: -; cdr3_aa: CATHTPERTNTEAFF; cdr3_nt: TGTGCCACGCACACCCCCGAAAGAACGAACACTGAAGCTTTCTTT
v_call: TRBV5-1; j_call: TRBJ1-1; clone_size: -; d_call: -; cdr3_aa: CASSLVPTGGEDTEAFF; cdr3_nt: TGCGCCAGCAGCTTGGTCCCCACGGGGGGAGAGGACACTGAAGCTTTCTTT
v_call: TRBV5-6; j_call: TRBJ1-5; clone_size: -; d_call: -; cdr3_aa: CASSLDRDQPQHF; cdr3_nt: TGTGCCAGCAGCTTGGACAGGGACCAGCCCCAGCATTTT
v_call: TRBV7-2; j_call: TRBJ2-2; clone_size: -; d_call: TRBD1; cdr3_aa: CASITRGWTGGWTGELFF; cdr3_nt: TGTGCCAGCATCACGCGAGGCTGGACAGGGGGTTGGACCGGGGAGCTGTTTTTT
v_call: TRBV27; j_call: TRBJ2-1; clone_size: -; d_call: -; cdr3_aa: CASSQTGWSYNEQFF; cdr3_nt: TGTGCCAGCAGTCAAACAGGGTGGTCCTACAATGAGCAGTTCTTC
v_call: TRBV11-2; j_call: TRBJ2-1; clone_size: few; d_call: TRBD1; cdr3_aa: CASSADRAGEQFF; cdr3_nt: TGTGCCAGCAGTGCCGACAGGGCGGGTGAGCAGTTCTTC
v_call: TRBV5-6; j_call: TRBJ2-7; clone_size: -; d_call: -; cdr3_aa: CASSHGDSYEQYF; cdr3_nt: TGTGCCAGCAGCCACGGTGATTCCTACGAGCAGTACTTC
v_call: TRBV7-2; j_call: TRBJ2-7; clone_size: -; d_call: -; cdr3_aa: CASSSQGSSYEQYF; cdr3_nt: TGTGCCAGCAGCTCTCAGGGGTCCTCCTACGAGCAGTACTTC
v_call: TRBV27; j_call: TRBJ1-6; clone_size: -; d_call: -; cdr3_aa: CASSFYGRRGYNSPLHF; cdr3_nt: TGTGCCAGCAGTTTTTATGGCAGAAGGGGCTATAATTCACCCCTCCACTTT
v_call: TRBV11-2; j_call: TRBJ1-3; clone_size: few; d_call: -; cdr3_aa: CASSLQWGVTGNTIYF; cdr3_nt: TGTGCCAGCAGCCTCCAATGGGGGGTTACTGGAAACACCATATATTTT
v_call: TRBV19; j_call: TRBJ1-2; clone_size: -; d_call: -; cdr3_aa: CASSIGEEGGGYTF; cdr3_nt: TGTGCCAGTAGTATAGGGGAAGAGGGAGGCGGCTACACCTTC
v_call: TRBV28; j_call: TRBJ1-5; clone_size: -; d_call: -; cdr3_aa: CASSNISGASQPQHF; cdr3_nt: TGTGCCAGCAGTAATATTTCAGGGGCCAGTCAGCCCCAGCATTTT
v_call: TRBV6-2/TRBV6-3; j_call: TRBJ1-4; clone_size: -; d_call: -; cdr3_aa: CASSRGQTTNEKLFF; cdr3_nt: TGTGCCAGCAGCAGGGGCCAGACAACTAATGAAAAACTGTTTTTT
v_call: TRBV5-4; j_call: TRBJ1-2; clone_size: -; d_call: TRBD1; cdr3_aa: CASTKKDRNDGYTF; cdr3_nt: TGTGCCAGCACCAAAAAGGACAGGAATGATGGCTACACCTTC
v_call: TRBV6-5; j_call: TRBJ2-2; clone_size: once; d_call: TRBD1; cdr3_aa: CASRGTATGELFF; cdr3_nt: TGTGCCAGCAGAGGGACAGCCACCGGGGAGCTGTTTTTT